This T cell receptor beta chain comes out of a study of resident and recirculating memory T cells in vitiligo. Overall study: Epidermis came from shave biopsies of lesional and nonlesional sites, plus PBMCs. The samples were homogenized without cell sorting before genomic DNA extraction.

Method: immunoSEQ multiplex PCR; TCRdb's copy keeps in-frame clones and lacks some. Among about 76,000 clones listed, around 90% were seen once. This clone was detected once. Germline lookup yields CDR1 SGHAT and CDR2 FQDESV (reference sequence). Trimming removed 4 bases at V and 1 base at J, with 11 bases between. This CDR3 region has 15 residues. The receptor's source is a male donor with vitiligo. The V call is TRBV11-1, the J call TRBJ2-1; weak D call: TRBD2 (6 bases). Sequencing was carried out using blood. CDR3 sequence reads: CASSYGGASYNEQFF. The CDR3, as DNA: TGTGCCAGCAGCTACGGAGGGGCTTCCTACAATGAGCAGTTCTTC.